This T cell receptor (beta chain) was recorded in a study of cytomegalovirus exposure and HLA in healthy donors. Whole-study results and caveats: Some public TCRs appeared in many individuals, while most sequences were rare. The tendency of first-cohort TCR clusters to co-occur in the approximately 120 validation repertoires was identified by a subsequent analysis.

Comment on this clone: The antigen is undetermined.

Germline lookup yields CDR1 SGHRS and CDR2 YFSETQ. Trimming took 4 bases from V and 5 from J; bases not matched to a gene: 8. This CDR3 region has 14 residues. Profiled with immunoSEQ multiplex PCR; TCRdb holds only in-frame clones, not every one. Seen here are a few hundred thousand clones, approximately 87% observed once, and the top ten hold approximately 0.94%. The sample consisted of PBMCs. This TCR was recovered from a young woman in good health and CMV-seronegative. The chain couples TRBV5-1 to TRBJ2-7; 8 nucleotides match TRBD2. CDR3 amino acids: CASSAGLGRDEQYF. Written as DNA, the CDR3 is TGCGCCAGCAGCGCGGGACTAGGGAGGGACGAGCAGTACTTC.